This T cell receptor (beta chain) came from a study of shared clonotypes between healthy human individuals. Per the authors' pipeline: There were no quality scores in the junction-only immunoSEQ sequences, so filtering differed. The method was immunoSEQ multiplex PCR; TCRdb's version includes in-frame clones alone and lacks a portion of them. D and trimming come from the DNA, and the V and J calls and clone size come from that table. The sample lists about 590,000 clones, about 95% occurring once. Trimming stripped 5 bases from V and 0 bases from J, with 22 bases between. This CDR3 has 18 residues. Looked up from germline, CDR1 is MDHEN and CDR2 is SYDVKM. Positively selected for CCR7, the CD45RO-negative cells used as naive CD8 cells excluded terminally differentiated effector memory CD45RA+ cells.

The rearrangement joins TRBV28 to TRBJ1-1; the D gene is possibly TRBD1 (5 bases). What was sequenced was naive CD8+ T cells sorted from blood. The receptor was derived from a woman in her twenties or thirties in good health. DNA of the CDR3: TGTGCCAGCAGTCCCCTTTGGGTGGGGACCCACATGAACACTGAAGCTTTCTTT. Its protein is CASSPLWVGTHMNTEAFF.